These 30 T cell receptor beta chains share one sample of origin, sequenced in a study of response to subunit inactivated influenza vaccine. From the RT-PCR reads, TCRdb called clonotypes with MiXCR, one entry per CDR3 protein. The sample records some 640,000 distinct CDR3 sequences, approximately 13% being singletons. This specimen was PBMCs from blood, taken approximately 15 days before vaccination. The receptors originated from a man aged 45-65 years who received an inactivated influenza vaccine.

This clonotype was seen repeatedly, ten times or more. The chain is built from TRBV12-3 or TRBV12-4 and TRBJ2-5; D perhaps matches TRBD1 (5 bases). The V and J ends lost 2 bases and 5 bases respectively, with 12 bases between them. The CDR3 covers 14 residues. CDR3 in DNA: TGTGCCAGCAGTTTACGGCAGGGTGGCGAGACCCAGTACTTC. Its protein product is CASSLRQGGETQYF.

This clonotype has a count of ten or more. The chain uses TRBV12-3 or TRBV12-4 and TRBJ2-1; D remains unclear. V was trimmed by 3 bases and J by 2 bases, leaving 5 bases between them. The CDR3 has 13 amino acids. CDR3 in amino acids: CASSFSTYNEQFF. The CDR3 nucleotides are TGTGCCAGCAGTTTTTCGACCTACAATGAGCAGTTCTTC.

CDR3 nucleotide sequence: TGTGCCAGCAGTCCCCCGGACAGGGGAGGGCTGAACACTGAAGCTTTCTTT. It encodes CASSPPDRGGLNTEAFF. The J gene is TRBJ1-1, the V gene TRBV27, with 9 bases that match TRBD1. V shed 5 bases and J 0 bases; nucleotides not matched to a gene: 10. This CDR3 has 17 residues. Germline V CDR1 and CDR2: MNHEY, SMNVEV (reference sequence).

This clonotype was counted a few times. The V and J genes are TRBV7-2 and TRBJ2-3; TRBD2 matches at 10 bases. Germline V gene lookup returns CDR1 SGHTA and CDR2 FQGNSA. The CDR3 is 17 amino acids. J was trimmed by 0 bases and V by 5 bases; bases with no gene match: 8. CDR3 in DNA: TGTGCCAGCAGCCGTCGACTAGCGGGCCCGAGCACAGATACGCAGTATTTT. It specifies CASSRRLAGPSTDTQYF.

The chain joins TRBV10-3 to TRBJ2-7; 9 bases map to TRBD2. The CDR3 spans 14 residues. V shed 0 bases and J 3 bases; nucleotides not matched to a gene: 0. Germline assignment: CDR1 ENHRY and CDR2 SYGVKD. CDR3 residues: CAISESSGSYEQYF. DNA for the CDR3: TGTGCCATCAGTGAGTCTAGCGGGAGCTACGAGCAGTACTTC.

This clonotype was detected only a few times. The chain carries TRBV7-9 and TRBJ2-3, with D perhaps matching TRBD2 (5 bases). The CDR3 runs to 14 residues. Germline values: CDR1 SEHNR, CDR2 FQNEAQ (reference sequence). The V end lost 5 bases, the J end lost 5 bases, and 14 bases lay between the germline ends. The CDR3 here is CASSPLVGEDTQYF. DNA for the CDR3: TGTGCCAGCAGCCCGCTGGTGGGAGAAGATACGCAGTATTTT.

This clonotype was observed a few times. V is TRBV6-1 and J is TRBJ2-2; D not certain. The length of the CDR3 is 14 residues. The germline gives CDR1 MNHNS, CDR2 SASEGT. The germline V and J ends were trimmed by 4 bases and 4 bases, with 10 bases remaining between them. Written as DNA, the CDR3 is TGTGCCAGCAGTGTGATTCCCAGCACCGGGGAGCTGTTTTTT. Its translation: CASSVIPSTGELFF.

The chain uses TRBV2 and TRBJ1-2; 10 bases are a match to TRBD1. V lost 1 base to trimming and J lost 4 bases; unmatched junction nucleotides: 3. The CDR3 consists of 15 residues. Germline values: CDR1 SNHLY, CDR2 FYNNEI. CDR3 nucleotides: TGTGCCAGCAGTGAAGGGGACAGGGGTACCTATGGCTACACCTTC. The encoded protein is CASSEGDRGTYGYTF.

This clonotype came up a few times. V usage is TRBV7-2 and J usage is TRBJ1-5; D is ambiguous. From germline, CDR1 is SGHTA and CDR2 FQGNSA. V was cut by 6 bases and J by 1 base, with 7 bases left in between. The CDR3 runs to 13 residues. For the CDR3, the DNA is TGTGCCAGCAGTATCGAGAGCAATCAGCCCCAGCATTTT. Encoded protein: CASSIESNQPQHF.

This clonotype showed up just a few times. The rearrangement links TRBV27 to TRBJ2-7, with D tentatively TRBD1 or TRBD2 (5 bases each). The CDR3 has 14 residues. V was cut by 2 bases and J by 5 bases, with 13 bases left in between. CDR1 and CDR2 (germline): MNHEY, SMNVEV (reference sequence). This chain's CDR3 is CASSLEGRANEQYF. As DNA, the CDR3 is TGTGCCAGCAGTTTAGAGGGCAGGGCAAACGAGCAGTACTTC.

The table lists this clonotype with a few counts. J is TRBJ1-2 and V is TRBV2; weak D call: TRBD1 (5 bases). CDR1 is SNHLY, CDR2 FYNNEI, per germline. Trimming stripped 11 bases from V and 4 bases from J, with 14 bases between. CDR3 length: 12 amino acids. The CDR3 region is CAGKDRSYGYTF. The CDR3 coding sequence is TGTGCCGGCAAAGACAGAAGCTATGGCTACACCTTC.

On this clonotype: A much larger clone differs by one base, so this may be a read error. The gene calls are TRBV6-1 and TRBJ2-3; no clear D gene. From germline, CDR1 is MNHNS and CDR2 SASEGT. This CDR3 has 12 amino acids. Trimming stripped 2 bases from V and 2 bases from J, with 2 bases between. CDR3 sequence (DNA): TGTGCCAGCAGTGAACTCACAGATACGCAGTATTTT. This translates into CASSELTDTQYF.

With respect to this clonotype: A clone one base away is much larger, so this may be a read error. CDR3 coding DNA: TGTGCCAGCAGCTCAGGACTAGCGGGGGATGGGCAGTTCTTC. Amino acid sequence: CASSSGLAGDGQFF. This chain links TRBV13 with TRBJ2-1, with 13 bases that match TRBD2. V lost 4 bases to trimming and J lost 12 bases; unmatched junction nucleotides: 6. The germline V gene encodes CDR1 PRHDT and CDR2 FYEKMQ (reference sequence). The CDR3 totals 14 residues.

This clonotype appeared once. The rearrangement links TRBV12-3 or TRBV12-4 to TRBJ2-7; a weak D match, TRBD2 (6 bases). With the DNA end fitting TRBJ2-1 better, the J assignment may be wrong. The CDR3 spans 13 residues. The CDR3 DNA sequence: TGTGCCAGCAGTTCCCACGGGAGCTACGAGCAGTTCTTC. Residues: CASSSHGSYEQFF.

There are a few counts of this clonotype. The rearrangement joins TRBV6-5 to TRBJ2-7; 7 positions agree with TRBD2. CDR3 length equals 14 residues. Germline V gene lookup returns CDR1 MNHEY and CDR2 SVGAGI. V was clipped by 0 bases and J by 4 bases; unmatched bases: 3. This CDR3 reads CASSYSIGGYEQYF. CDR3 sequence (DNA): TGTGCCAGCAGTTACTCGATCGGGGGGTACGAGCAGTACTTC.

This clonotype was seen a few times. The chain has TRBV7-9 and TRBJ1-4; D not resolved. CDR1 and CDR2 (germline): SEHNR, FQNEAQ (reference sequence). Trimming left V 4 bases short and J 8 bases short, with 17 bases between. The CDR3 is 15 residues long. The CDR3, as DNA: TGTGCCAGCAGCTCCGACACGGCCCCGGGCGAAAAACTGTTTTTT. Translating gives CASSSDTAPGEKLFF.

The chain recombines TRBV20-1 with TRBJ2-5; 7 bases align to TRBD2. The CDR3 loop spans 16 amino acids. CDR1 is DFQATT and CDR2 is SNEGSKA in the germline V gene (reference sequence). V lost 0 bases to trimming and J lost 0 bases; unmatched junction nucleotides: 7. The CDR3 sequence: CSARDGTTGYQETQYF. Written as DNA, the CDR3 is TGCAGTGCTAGAGATGGGACTACTGGGTACCAAGAGACCCAGTACTTC.

The chain links TRBV29-1 to TRBJ2-5; a weak D match, TRBD1 (5 bases). Trimming stripped 7 bases from V and 4 bases from J, with 19 bases between. The CDR3 extends over 14 amino acids. The germline CDR1 and CDR2 sequences are SQVTM and ANQGSEA. The CDR3 loop is CSAPLVGQPETQYF. The CDR3 nucleotides read TGCAGCGCTCCTTTGGTGGGGCAGCCAGAGACCCAGTACTTC.

This clonotype was seen at least ten times. The chain is built from TRBV24-1 and TRBJ2-1, with TRBD2 matching 12 bases. CDR3 length: 17 residues. V was pared by 3 bases and J by 6 bases, with 8 bases of the junction left unmatched. The germline V gene has CDR1 KGHDR and CDR2 SFDVKD. CDR3: CATSDNSPGLAGNEQFF. CDR3 coding DNA: TGTGCCACCAGTGATAACTCCCCGGGACTAGCGGGCAATGAGCAGTTCTTC.

This clonotype turned up a few times. The J gene is TRBJ1-3, the V gene TRBV7-9, with no clear D. This CDR3 comprises 16 residues. Germline V CDR1 and CDR2: SEHNR, FQNEAQ (reference sequence). V lost 2 bases to trimming and J lost 8 bases, with 19 bases between them. CDR3 sequence: CASSLLDEHGRDTIYF. CDR3 in DNA: TGTGCCAGCAGCTTACTCGACGAACACGGCCGAGACACCATATATTTT.

This clonotype was counted ten times or more. This sequence joins TRBV28 and TRBJ1-2; no clear D gene. CDR1 is MDHEN and CDR2 is SYDVKM in the germline V gene. This CDR3 region has 14 residues. Trimming took 6 bases from V and 3 from J, leaving 14 bases between them. CDR3 nucleotides: TGTGCCAGCAGCGAAGGGCGGGTTCACTATGGCTACACCTTC. It encodes CASSEGRVHYGYTF.

Only a few counts were recorded for this clonotype. CDR3 protein: CASSYRGLAVNEQFF. DNA of the CDR3: TGTGCCAGCAGTTACAGGGGACTAGCGGTCAATGAGCAGTTCTTC. The V gene is TRBV6-2 or TRBV6-3, the J gene TRBJ2-1; 11 bases are shared with TRBD2. Germline loops: CDR1 MNHEY, CDR2 SVGEGT. Unmatched junction bases numbered 3, after V lost 2 bases and J lost 6 bases. The length of the CDR3 is 15 residues.

This clonotype came up a few times. This chain joins TRBV28 and TRBJ1-2, with 12 bases aligning to TRBD1. The germline CDR1 and CDR2 sequences are MDHEN and SYDVKM. V shed 7 bases and J 4 bases; nucleotides not matched to a gene: 19. The CDR3 has 19 amino acids. The CDR3 here is CASIRSLGQGARSAYGYTF. The CDR3 DNA reads as TGTGCCAGCATCCGATCCCTGGGACAGGGGGCAAGATCTGCCTATGGCTACACCTTC.

This clonotype came up a few times. V and J are TRBV20-1 and TRBJ2-3; TRBD2 matches 8 bases. The V segment lost 4 bases and the J segment 4 bases; nucleotides outside the gene matches: 7. CDR3 length: 14 amino acids. CDR1 is DFQATT, CDR2 SNEGSKA, per germline (reference sequence). The CDR3 here is CSAKTGRVADTQYF. The CDR3 nucleotides are TGCAGTGCTAAAACCGGGAGGGTTGCAGATACGCAGTATTTT.

The rearrangement uses TRBV5-1 and TRBJ2-7; 8 bases agree with TRBD1. With 4 bases clipped from V and 6 bases from J, the junction kept 9 bases outside the gene matches. Germline assignment: CDR1 SGHRS and CDR2 YFSETQ. The CDR3 is 14 amino acids. CDR3 coding DNA: TGCGCCAGCAGCATCGGACAGGGTGGGGGCGAGCAGTACTTC. This encodes CASSIGQGGGEQYF.

This clonotype showed up many times. V usage is TRBV20-1 and J usage is TRBJ2-7; D perhaps matches TRBD1 (5 bases). Trimming cost V 0 bases and J 4 bases, with 16 bases left between them. Germline CDR1 and CDR2: DFQATT and SNEGSKA (reference sequence). The CDR3 contains 15 residues. CDR3 nucleotides: TGCAGTGCTAGAGATCTCTTCCAGGGTGCGTACGAGCAGTACTTC. This codes for CSARDLFQGAYEQYF.

This clonotype appeared a few times. The chain employs TRBV6-1 and TRBJ2-2; possibly TRBD2 for D (5 bases). V lost 10 bases to trimming and J lost 0 bases, with 12 bases between them. CDR3 length equals 14 residues. Germline values: CDR1 MNHNS, CDR2 SASEGT. The CDR3 region is CATQRGTNTGELFF. In DNA form, the CDR3 reads TGTGCCACACAGCGAGGGACGAACACCGGGGAGCTGTTTTTT.

This clonotype was seen once. The chain has TRBV15 and TRBJ2-7; maybe TRBD2 (6 bases). Germline loops: CDR1 LNHNV, CDR2 YYDKDF (reference sequence). The CDR3 sequence is 13 residues long. Trimming took off 5 bases at V and 6 bases at J, with 14 bases between the two ends. Here the CDR3 reads CATSAWGEGEQYF. The CDR3 DNA reads TGTGCCACCAGCGCCTGGGGGGAAGGCGAGCAGTACTTC.

In its sample, this clonotype was seen a few times. V is TRBV20-1 and J is TRBJ1-1, with TRBD1 as a possible D gene (5 bases). V gave up 6 bases and J gave up 0 bases, with 11 bases separating them. CDR1 is DFQATT and CDR2 is SNEGSKA in the germline V gene (reference sequence). The CDR3 covers 13 residues. This CDR3 is CSAPGTLNTEAFF. CDR3 DNA sequence: TGCAGTGCGCCTGGGACTTTGAACACTGAAGCTTTCTTT.

V usage is TRBV12-3 or TRBV12-4 and J usage is TRBJ2-5, with TRBD2 matching over 10 bases. V shed 10 bases, J shed 5 bases, and the junction held 10 bases outside the gene matches. CDR3 length: 14 residues. The CDR3 DNA follows: TGTGCCACCCAAAGCGGGGGGGCCCCGGAGACCCAGTACTTC. Amino acids: CATQSGGAPETQYF.